A selection of T cell receptor beta chains follows, all from one sample in a study of blood T cells in healthy people across ages. Using its own MiXCR run on the 5' RACE reads, TCRdb lists one record per CDR3 protein. The sample includes roughly 1.6 million distinct CDR3 sequences, about 31% of them seen just once. The sequenced material came from blood. All receptors come from a woman in her 30s in good health. Both conserved end residues are part of each CDR3. The order of the fields is D gene, V gene, clone size, J gene, CDR3 DNA, CDR3 protein. D genes are given only for firm matches. The size of a clone is reported for some rows only, either as once, few or many, or as a class for expanded clones.

D gene: NA; V gene: TRBV4-1; clone size: NA; J gene: TRBJ1-1; CDR3 DNA: TGCGCCAGCAGCCGTCACTCCGGGACGGTGAACACTGAAGCTTTCTTT; CDR3 protein: CASSRHSGTVNTEAFF
D gene: TRBD2; V gene: TRBV24-1; clone size: NA; J gene: TRBJ2-7; CDR3 DNA: TGTGCCACCAGTGAAGGACTAGCGGGACTTTACGAGCAGTACTTC; CDR3 protein: CATSEGLAGLYEQYF
D gene: NA; V gene: TRBV4-1; clone size: few; J gene: TRBJ2-7; CDR3 DNA: TGCGCCAGCAGCCAAGAAGGGCAGACCTTCTACGAGCAGTACTTC; CDR3 protein: CASSQEGQTFYEQYF
D gene: TRBD1; V gene: TRBV12-3/TRBV12-4; clone size: once; J gene: TRBJ1-5; CDR3 DNA: TGTGCCAGCAGTTTTGGAGGGACAGGGAACAATCAGCCCCAGCATTTT; CDR3 protein: CASSFGGTGNNQPQHF
D gene: NA; V gene: TRBV5-1; clone size: few; J gene: TRBJ2-7; CDR3 DNA: TGCGCCAGCAGCTTGGCCAGGGGAGGGCCCTACGAGCAGTACTTC; CDR3 protein: CASSLARGGPYEQYF
D gene: NA; V gene: TRBV9; clone size: once; J gene: TRBJ2-1; CDR3 DNA: TGTGCCAGCAGCGTAGCGGGGGCGGCTGGGGCCGTGGGGAATGAGCAGTTCTTC; CDR3 protein: CASSVAGAAGAVGNEQFF
D gene: TRBD2; V gene: TRBV20-1; clone size: NA; J gene: TRBJ2-1; CDR3 DNA: TGCAGTGCTAGGACCCGTTCGGGAGCGGGGTACAATGAGCAGTTCTTC; CDR3 protein: CSARTRSGAGYNEQFF
D gene: NA; V gene: TRBV20-1; clone size: NA; J gene: TRBJ2-7; CDR3 DNA: TGCAGTGCTAGAGTGTGGGGCGAGCAGTACTTC; CDR3 protein: CSARVWGEQYF
D gene: NA; V gene: TRBV7-2; clone size: few; J gene: TRBJ2-5; CDR3 DNA: TGTGCCAGCAGCCATACAGAGGACTGGAAGACCCAGTACTTC; CDR3 protein: CASSHTEDWKTQYF
D gene: TRBD1; V gene: TRBV24-1; clone size: NA; J gene: TRBJ2-3; CDR3 DNA: TGTGCCACCAGTGATTCCGACAGGGCCACAGATACGCAGTATTTT; CDR3 protein: CATSDSDRATDTQYF
D gene: NA; V gene: TRBV7-2; clone size: NA; J gene: TRBJ2-7; CDR3 DNA: TGTGCCAGCAGCCGGAGTCGAGGGGTTCACGAGCAGTACTTC; CDR3 protein: CASSRSRGVHEQYF
D gene: NA; V gene: TRBV28; clone size: few; J gene: TRBJ2-6; CDR3 DNA: TGTGCCAGCAGTCCAAGGTTGACTGGGGCCAACGTCCTGACTTTC; CDR3 protein: CASSPRLTGANVLTF
D gene: NA; V gene: TRBV6-6; clone size: NA; J gene: TRBJ2-7; CDR3 DNA: TGTGTCAGCAGTAGGCCCACAGGCGAGCAGTACTTC; CDR3 protein: CVSSRPTGEQYF
D gene: TRBD1; V gene: TRBV7-3; clone size: few; J gene: TRBJ2-1; CDR3 DNA: TGTGCCAGCAGTCAGGGGGCAACAGCGAATGAGCAGTTCTTC; CDR3 protein: CASSQGATANEQFF
D gene: NA; V gene: TRBV5-1; clone size: NA; J gene: TRBJ2-1; CDR3 DNA: TGCGCCAGCAACCGAAGGGCAGGGGCCCCCTCCTACAATGAGCAGTTCTTC; CDR3 protein: CASNRRAGAPSYNEQFF
D gene: NA; V gene: TRBV28; clone size: NA; J gene: TRBJ2-1; CDR3 DNA: TGTGCCAGCAGTTTATCCGGGGGCCTCCTCTCCTACAATGAGCAGTTCTTC; CDR3 protein: CASSLSGGLLSYNEQFF
D gene: TRBD1; V gene: TRBV12-3/TRBV12-4; clone size: NA; J gene: TRBJ2-7; CDR3 DNA: TGTGCCAGCAGCTTATTCGGACAGGGCTTAGGGGTGAATTACGAGCAGTACTTC; CDR3 protein: CASSLFGQGLGVNYEQYF
D gene: NA; V gene: TRBV20-1; clone size: few; J gene: TRBJ2-3; CDR3 DNA: TGCAGTGCTAATCTCGGGGACTCAGTGAGCACAGATACGCAGTATTTT; CDR3 protein: CSANLGDSVSTDTQYF
D gene: TRBD1; V gene: TRBV6-2/TRBV6-3; clone size: NA; J gene: TRBJ2-7; CDR3 DNA: TGTGCCAGCAGTTCCCCCCCCGACAGGGGGCTTAACGAGCAGTACTTC; CDR3 protein: CASSSPPDRGLNEQYF
D gene: TRBD2; V gene: TRBV5-1; clone size: NA; J gene: TRBJ2-1; CDR3 DNA: TGCGCCAGCAGCAATCCCCGGGGGGGGTACAATGAGCAGTTCTTC; CDR3 protein: CASSNPRGGYNEQFF
D gene: TRBD1; V gene: TRBV20-1; clone size: NA; J gene: TRBJ1-5; CDR3 DNA: TGCAGTGCTCCGGGACAGGGGGCTGTAAAGCCCCAGCATTTT; CDR3 protein: CSAPGQGAVKPQHF
D gene: TRBD1; V gene: TRBV28; clone size: NA; J gene: TRBJ2-7; CDR3 DNA: TGTGCCAGCAGTTTAAGACAGGGGGTTCCCTACGAGCAGTACTTC; CDR3 protein: CASSLRQGVPYEQYF
D gene: NA; V gene: TRBV7-2; clone size: NA; J gene: TRBJ2-1; CDR3 DNA: TGTGCCAGCAGCTTACCCCTAGCGTTGAGGTACAATGAGCAGTTCTTC; CDR3 protein: CASSLPLALRYNEQFF
D gene: TRBD1; V gene: TRBV18; clone size: NA; J gene: TRBJ2-4; CDR3 DNA: TGTGCCAGCTCACCGTCAGGGGGTGACATTCAGTACTTC; CDR3 protein: CASSPSGGDIQYF
D gene: NA; V gene: TRBV20-1; clone size: few; J gene: TRBJ2-3; CDR3 DNA: TGCAGTGCTAGTGTTGTAGATACGCAGTATTTT; CDR3 protein: CSASVVDTQYF
D gene: TRBD2; V gene: TRBV4-2; clone size: few; J gene: TRBJ2-1; CDR3 DNA: TGTGCCAGCAGCCCGGATTTAGCGGGAGTGTACAATGAGCAGTTCTTC; CDR3 protein: CASSPDLAGVYNEQFF